The 20 T cell receptor beta chains given below trace back to one sample, sequenced in a study of shared clonotypes between healthy human individuals. Profiled with immunoSEQ multiplex PCR; TCRdb holds only in-frame clones, not every one. The data contain roughly 760,000 clones, under 80% of them singletons. Input material: memory CD4+ T cells sorted from blood. This sample's subset: CD45RA-negative fraction. The origin of the receptors is a woman aged 30 to 39 in good health.

This chain joins TRBV4-1 and TRBJ2-4, with TRBD1 matching 7 bases. This CDR3 is built from 15 residues. Germline V CDR1 and CDR2: MGHRA, YSYEKL. With 0 bases clipped from V and 7 bases from J, the junction kept 6 bases outside the gene matches. This CDR3 is CASSQDQGVGNIQYF. CDR3 sequence (DNA): TGCGCCAGCAGCCAAGATCAGGGGGTGGGGAACATTCAGTACTTC.

As regards this clone: The sample contains more than one DNA sequence encoding this CDR3. The chain recombines TRBV7-8 with TRBJ1-5; tentatively, D is TRBD1 (5 bases). The CDR3 totals 15 residues. V was cut by 1 base and J by 3 bases, with 10 bases left in between. The germline V gene has CDR1 SGHVS and CDR2 FQNEAQ. CDR3 in amino acids: CASSLGQGYNQPQHF. In DNA form, the CDR3 reads TGTGCCAGCAGCTTAGGGCAGGGCTACAATCAGCCCCAGCATTTT.

This rearrangement joins TRBV10-3 to TRBJ2-3; D might be TRBD2 (7 bases). V dropped 0 bases and J dropped 6 bases, with 16 bases sitting between them. In germline, CDR1 is ENHRY, CDR2 SYGVKD. This CDR3 has 16 amino acids. CDR3 nucleotides: TGTGCCATCAGTGAGTCTGGGGGCGGGAGATCCGATACGCAGTATTTT. Protein sequence: CAISESGGGRSDTQYF.

The chain employs TRBV7-8 and TRBJ2-7; 7 nucleotides align to TRBD2. The trim removed 3 bases at V and 8 bases at J, leaving 4 bases unmatched. Germline assignment: CDR1 SGHVS and CDR2 FQNEAQ. The CDR3 consists of 12 residues. CDR3 sequence: CASSFQLAQQYF. The CDR3 DNA is TGTGCCAGCAGCTTCCAACTAGCGCAGCAGTACTTC.

This chain joins TRBV5-1 and TRBJ1-1, with TRBD1 matching 7 bases. The CDR3 consists of 15 residues. V gave up 3 bases and J gave up 4 bases; unmatched junction bases: 9. Germline CDR1 SGHRS, CDR2 YFSETQ. In DNA form, the CDR3 reads TGCGCCAGCAGCTCGGCCACAGGGGATGGCACTGAAGCTTTCTTT. Protein product: CASSSATGDGTEAFF.

V gene TRBV28 combines with J gene TRBJ1-2; D is undetermined. The V and J ends lost 3 bases and 8 bases respectively, with 10 bases between them. Germline V gives CDR1 MDHEN, CDR2 SYDVKM. This CDR3 comprises 12 residues. CDR3 in amino acids: CASSLGVIGYTF. Written as DNA, the CDR3 is TGTGCCAGCAGTTTGGGTGTGATAGGCTACACCTTC.

This clone was seen only once. V gene TRBV4-2 combines with J gene TRBJ2-3; a weak D match, TRBD2 (5 bases). CDR1 and CDR2 (germline): LGHNA, YNFKEQ. Between the trimmed V and J ends, which lost 1 base and 3 bases, there was a span of 8 bases. This CDR3 region has 14 residues. CDR3 DNA: TGTGCCAGCAGCCAAGGAGGGAAAACAGATACGCAGTATTTT. Translating it yields CASSQGGKTDTQYF.

V and J are TRBV19 and TRBJ2-6, with D hard to call. V shed 8 bases and J shed 0 bases, with 14 bases lying between them. Germline-derived CDR1 and CDR2 are LNHDA and SQIVND (reference sequence). This CDR3 comprises 16 residues. In DNA form, the CDR3 reads TGTGCCAGTCAAGGAACAGCGAACTCTGGGGCCAACGTCCTGACTTTC. It translates to CASQGTANSGANVLTF.

The chain joins TRBV5-5 to TRBJ2-3; D unresolved. Germline CDR1 SGHKS, CDR2 YYEKEE (reference sequence). This CDR3 has 13 amino acids. Trimming took off 6 bases at V and 2 bases at J, with 10 bases between the two ends. The CDR3 sequence is CASILTNTDTQYF. The CDR3 DNA reads TGTGCCAGCATTCTAACAAACACAGATACGCAGTATTTT.

The chain combines TRBV5-1 with TRBJ2-5; D may match TRBD1 or TRBD2 (5 bases each). Looked up from germline, CDR1 is SGHRS and CDR2 is YFSETQ. The V end lost 4 bases, the J end lost 9 bases, and 13 bases lay between the germline ends. This CDR3 has 12 amino acids. The CDR3 sequence: CASSRDGSPQYF. CDR3 sequence (DNA): TGCGCCAGCAGCCGGGACGGCTCTCCCCAGTACTTC.

This rearrangement joins TRBV19 to TRBJ2-7, with TRBD1 matching 12 bases. With V trimmed by 5 bases and J by 6 bases, 8 bases remained unmatched. The length of the CDR3 is 15 residues. The V gene's germline CDR1 is LNHDA and CDR2 SQIVND (reference sequence). The CDR3 protein is CASSQMGQGAGEQYF. As DNA, the CDR3 is TGTGCCAGTAGTCAAATGGGACAGGGGGCAGGCGAGCAGTACTTC.

This rearrangement joins TRBV11-2 to TRBJ2-7; D perhaps matches TRBD2 (6 bases). V was pared by 6 bases and J by 0 bases, with 15 bases between. CDR1 is SGHAT, CDR2 FQNNGV, per germline. There are 15 residues in the CDR3. CDR3 protein: CASRTIAVLSYEQYF. Written as DNA, the CDR3 is TGTGCCAGCAGAACTATAGCGGTCCTCTCCTACGAGCAGTACTTC.

The J gene is TRBJ1-1, the V gene TRBV18, with D possibly matching TRBD1 (5 bases). V was cut by 5 bases and J by 1 base, with 17 bases left in between. This CDR3 has 16 residues. Germline V gene sequence: CDR1 KGHSH, CDR2 LQKENI. CDR3 sequence reads: CASSDNGGAANTEAFF. The CDR3 DNA reads TGTGCCAGCTCAGATAACGGAGGGGCCGCGAACACTGAAGCTTTCTTT.

The rearrangement joins TRBV5-4 to TRBJ2-2; TRBD2 agrees at 9 bases. Germline V lookup: CDR1 SGHNT, CDR2 YYREEE (reference sequence). Trimming at V came to 4 bases and at J to 3 bases, leaving 4 bases not matched to a gene. This CDR3 contains 15 residues. CDR3 loop: CASSSGGYDTGELFF. The CDR3 DNA reads TGTGCCAGCAGCAGCGGGGGGTACGACACCGGGGAGCTGTTTTTT.

V gene TRBV5-1 combines with J gene TRBJ1-1; weak D call: TRBD1 (5 bases). CDR3 length: 14 residues. V lost 4 bases, J lost 1 base, and 11 bases lay in between. The germline V gene encodes CDR1 SGHRS and CDR2 YFSETQ. CDR3 sequence reads: CASSLQGSNTEAFF. The CDR3, as DNA: TGCGCCAGCAGCCTGCAGGGCTCGAACACTGAAGCTTTCTTT.

V is TRBV6-6 and J is TRBJ1-1, with D perhaps TRBD1 (5 bases). CDR1 is MNHNY and CDR2 is SVGAGI in the germline V gene (reference sequence). Trimming pared 5 bases from V and 1 base from J, leaving 11 bases between. The CDR3 totals 14 residues. For the CDR3, the DNA is TGTGCCAGCAGTCGGGACGGAGAGAACACTGAAGCTTTCTTT. This gives the protein CASSRDGENTEAFF.

The chain is built from TRBV19 and TRBJ2-4; tentatively, D is TRBD1 (5 bases). V lost 1 base and J 7 bases, leaving 11 bases between the germline ends. The CDR3 consists of 14 residues. CDR1 and CDR2 from the germline V gene are LNHDA and SQIVND (reference sequence). The CDR3 region is CASSIVQAGNIQYF. In nucleotides, the CDR3 is TGTGCCAGTAGTATAGTCCAGGCAGGGAACATTCAGTACTTC.

The chain links TRBV27 to TRBJ1-1; tentatively, D is TRBD1 (5 bases). The CDR3 is made up of 16 amino acids. Between the trimmed V and J ends, which lost 8 bases and 1 base, there was a span of 20 bases. Germline-derived CDR1 and CDR2 are MNHEY and SMNVEV (reference sequence). CDR3 nucleotides: TGTGCCAGCGGGAAAGACAGTGGGGCTAGGAACACTGAAGCTTTCTTT. Translated, it gives CASGKDSGARNTEAFF.

V usage is TRBV5-4 and J usage is TRBJ2-5; TRBD2 matches 9 bases. The CDR3 runs 16 residues. V lost 4 bases and J lost 2; bases outside the gene matches: 9. Looked up from germline, CDR1 is SGHNT and CDR2 is YYREEE (reference sequence). CDR3 loop: CASSTLAGVQQETQYF. The CDR3 nucleotides read TGTGCCAGCAGCACATTAGCGGGAGTTCAGCAAGAGACCCAGTACTTC.

The V call is TRBV9, the J call TRBJ1-3; D is undetermined. The V end lost 4 bases, the J end lost 4 bases, and 15 bases lay between the germline ends. Germline CDR1 and CDR2: SGDLS and YYNGEE. This CDR3 has 15 residues. CDR3 loop: CASSSVRGSGNTIYF. CDR3 nucleotides: TGTGCCAGCAGCTCAGTGAGAGGTTCAGGAAACACCATATATTTT.